The source of this T cell receptor (beta chain) is a study of cytomegalovirus exposure and HLA in healthy donors. Study conclusions and caveats: For most subjects, TCR beta sequences were reported to predict HLA-A and HLA-B alleles with accuracy. Segments of the TCR beta V type were, in most cases, productive about 87% or about 30% of the time in an earlier analysis.

On this clone itself: Antigen: not known.

With V trimmed by 0 bases and J by 7 bases, 5 bases remained unmatched. The V gene's germline CDR1 is SGHRS and CDR2 YFSETQ. The length of the CDR3 is 15 residues. With 60 Vbeta and 13 Jbeta primers, the PCR was carried out. The data were produced by immunoSEQ multiplex PCR, yet TCRdb's version contains in-frame clones alone and is incomplete. Its clone listing holds tens of thousands of clones. The source material was PBMCs. The chain recombines TRBV5-1 with TRBJ1-4; 8 bases agree with TRBD1. The clonotype originates from a male donor in good health and CMV-seronegative. CDR3 bases: TGCGCCAGCAGCTTGGCGGGACAGGTCTTTGAAAAACTGTTTTTT. Protein sequence: CASSLAGQVFEKLFF. The variable domain in full, completed from reference TRBV5-1 and TRBJ1-4, reads KAGVTQTPRYLIKTRGQQVTLSCSPISGHRSVSWYQQTPGQGLQFLFEYFSETQRNKGNFPGRFSGRQFSNSRSEMNVSTLELGDSALYLCASSLAGQVFEKLFFGSGTQLSVL.